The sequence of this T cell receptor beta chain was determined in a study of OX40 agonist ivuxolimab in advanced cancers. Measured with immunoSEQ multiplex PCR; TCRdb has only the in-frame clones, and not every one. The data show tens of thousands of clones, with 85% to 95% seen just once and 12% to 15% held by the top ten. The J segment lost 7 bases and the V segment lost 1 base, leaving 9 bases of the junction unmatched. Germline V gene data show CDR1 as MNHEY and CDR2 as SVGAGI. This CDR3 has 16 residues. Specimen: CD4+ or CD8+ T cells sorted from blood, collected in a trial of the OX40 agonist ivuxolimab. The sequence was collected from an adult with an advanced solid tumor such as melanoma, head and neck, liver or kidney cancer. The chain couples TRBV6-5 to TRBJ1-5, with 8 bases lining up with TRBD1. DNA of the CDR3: TGTGCCAGCAGTTACTGGCCGCAGGGGGCAGGGCAGCCCCAGCATTTT. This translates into CASSYWPQGAGQPQHF.